Presented here are 23 T cell receptor beta chains from one specimen sequenced in a study of blood T cell repertoires in COVID-19. TCRdb's copy holds only in-frame clones and misses some; the assay was immunoSEQ multiplex PCR. The table shows about 280,000 clones, with 87% occurring only once. Sequencing was performed on peripheral blood. The origin of the receptors is a woman aged 45-65 years who had recovered from COVID-19.

This rearrangement joins TRBV19 to TRBJ2-3; no definite D call. CDR3 length: 14 residues. CDR1 is LNHDA, CDR2 SQIVND, per germline (reference sequence). Trimming cost V 3 bases and J 0 bases, with 7 bases left between them. CDR3 amino acids: CASSISTSTDTQYF. The CDR3 DNA reads TGTGCCAGTAGTATTTCTACTAGCACAGATACGCAGTATTTT.

The J gene is TRBJ1-2, the V gene TRBV28, with 7 bases matching TRBD1. The CDR3 sequence is 13 residues long. The V segment lost 7 bases and the J segment 8 bases; nucleotides outside the gene matches: 10. Per the germline V gene, CDR1 is MDHEN and CDR2 is SYDVKM. The DNA of the CDR3 is TGTGCCAGCAAAGACAGGGTTGGGGGAGGCTACACCTTC. Translated: CASKDRVGGGYTF.

The chain uses TRBV7-9 and TRBJ1-2; TRBD1 matches at 7 bases. CDR1 is SEHNR, CDR2 FQNEAQ, per germline (reference sequence). The CDR3 runs to 15 residues. Germline trimming cut 5 bases from V and 5 bases from J; bases unmatched to any gene: 11. CDR3 residues: CASSPDRQGPYGYTF. CDR3 coding DNA: TGTGCCAGCAGCCCCGACCGACAGGGCCCTTATGGCTACACCTTC.

The chain uses TRBV7-8 and TRBJ1-2; no firm D call. Trimming removed 5 bases from V and 0 bases from J, with 10 bases in between. Germline assignment: CDR1 SGHVS and CDR2 FQNEAQ. CDR3 size: 14 residues. In DNA, the CDR3 is TGTGCCAGCAGCCGAACTTCGGCTAACTATGGCTACACCTTC. It yields the protein CASSRTSANYGYTF.

The chain uses TRBV30 and TRBJ1-5, with D perhaps TRBD1 (5 bases). This CDR3 is built from 15 residues. The V gene lost 2 bases and the J gene lost 0 bases, with 11 bases spanning the gap. Per germline, CDR1 GTSNPN and CDR2 SVGIG (reference sequence). CDR3 nucleotide sequence: TGTGCCTGGAGTCACAGGACCCGTAGCAATCAGCCCCAGCATTTT. Translating gives CAWSHRTRSNQPQHF.

V is TRBV9 and J is TRBJ1-1; D not resolved. The CDR3 is made up of 11 amino acids. Deletions cut 3 bases from V and 5 bases from J, with 5 bases between. From germline, CDR1 is SGDLS and CDR2 YYNGEE. The CDR3 protein is CASSARTEAFF. The CDR3 DNA reads TGTGCCAGCAGCGCGAGGACTGAAGCTTTCTTT.

This clone has just a few counts. V is TRBV5-1 and J is TRBJ1-1, with D unresolved. The CDR3 loop spans 13 amino acids. CDR1 and CDR2 from the germline V gene are SGHRS and YFSETQ. Trimming removed 1 base at V and 5 bases at J, with 9 bases between. CDR3 loop: CASSLRERTEAFF. The CDR3 bases are TGCGCCAGCAGCTTGAGGGAGAGGACTGAAGCTTTCTTT.

The chain employs TRBV10-3 and TRBJ2-7; D call uncertain. Between the trimmed V and J ends, which lost 6 bases and 3 bases, there was a span of 9 bases. The CDR3 has 12 residues. Germline loops: CDR1 ENHRY, CDR2 SYGVKD. In DNA form, the CDR3 reads TGTGCCATCAGGGTGGAGAGCTACGAGCAGTACTTC. Translating gives CAIRVESYEQYF.

This sequence joins TRBV12-5 and TRBJ2-7; no firm D call. This CDR3 is built from 17 residues. CDR1 and CDR2 from the germline V gene are LGHNT and FRNRAP. V was clipped by 0 bases and J by 0 bases, with 15 bases between them. The CDR3 loop is CASGLVLGRRPSYEQYF. DNA for the CDR3: TGTGCTAGTGGTTTGGTACTGGGCCGTAGACCCTCCTACGAGCAGTACTTC.

This clone was observed a handful of times. The J gene is TRBJ1-2, the V gene TRBV6-6, with D tentatively TRBD1 (6 bases). V gave up 6 bases and J gave up 3 bases, with 17 bases separating them. The CDR3 contains 15 residues. Looked up from germline, CDR1 is MNHNY and CDR2 is SVGAGI (reference sequence). In nucleotides, the CDR3 is TGTGCCAGCAGCTTTGGACAGCCCCAGTACTATGGCTACACCTTC. Its protein product is CASSFGQPQYYGYTF.

This chain connects TRBV27 to TRBJ1-1; TRBD1 agrees at 11 bases. The V and J ends lost 5 bases and 3 bases, in that order; junction bases with no gene match: 20. The CDR3 is 20 residues long. Germline loops: CDR1 MNHEY, CDR2 SMNVEV (reference sequence). CDR3 in DNA: TGTGCCAGCAGTCCCCGGACAGGGGGCGTTTCACTCGGTGGGGACACTGAAGCTTTCTTT. This codes for CASSPRTGGVSLGGDTEAFF.

This chain connects TRBV5-1 to TRBJ2-1, with D perhaps TRBD2 (5 bases). V was clipped by 1 base and J by 7 bases, with 15 bases between them. The CDR3 is 15 amino acids. Germline-derived CDR1 and CDR2 are SGHRS and YFSETQ. This chain's CDR3 is CASSLFQEGRNEQFF. For the CDR3, the DNA is TGCGCCAGCAGCTTGTTCCAGGAAGGGAGAAATGAGCAGTTCTTC.

V usage is TRBV7-3 and J usage is TRBJ1-1; TRBD1 aligns across 9 bases. The V gene's germline CDR1 is SGHTA and CDR2 FQGTGA. The CDR3 consists of 14 residues. V lost 6 bases, J lost 0 bases, and 2 bases stayed unmatched. DNA of the CDR3: TGTGCCAGCAGGAGGGACAGGGTGAACACTGAAGCTTTCTTT. Its protein product is CASRRDRVNTEAFF. The full variable domain, completed using reference TRBV7-3 and TRBJ1-1, is GAGVSQTPSNKVTEKGKYVELRCDPISGHTALYWYRQSLGQGPEFLIYFQGTGAADDSGLPNDRFFAVRPEGSVSTLKIQRTERGDSAVYLCASRRDRVNTEAFFGQGTRLTVV.

The V and J genes are TRBV2 and TRBJ1-3; 7 nucleotides align to TRBD1. Germline V gene sequence: CDR1 SNHLY, CDR2 FYNNEI. The CDR3 spans 16 residues. J lost 0 bases, V lost 4 bases, and 6 bases had no gene match. This CDR3 is CASSATGMPSGNTIYF. CDR3 DNA sequence: TGTGCCAGCAGTGCGACAGGGATGCCCTCTGGAAACACCATATATTTT. Combining the CDR3 with reference TRBV2 and TRBJ1-3 gives the whole variable domain EPEVTQTPSHQVTQMGQEVILRCVPISNHLYFYWYRQILGQKVEFLVSFYNNEISEKSEIFDDQFSVERPDGSNFTLKIRSTKLEDSAMYFCASSATGMPSGNTIYFGEGSWLTVV.

The chain couples TRBV3-1 (or the pseudogene TRBV3-2) to TRBJ2-1; TRBD2 aligns across 7 bases. This CDR3 has 13 residues. Germline lookup yields CDR1 LGHDT and CDR2 YNNKEL (reference sequence). The J segment lost 10 bases and the V segment lost 2 bases, leaving 5 bases of the junction unmatched. The CDR3 loop is CASSQTTGGEQFF. Here the CDR3 DNA reads TGTGCCAGCAGCCAAACAACGGGGGGAGAGCAGTTCTTC.

V and J are TRBV2 and TRBJ1-6; D unclear. The CDR3 totals 15 residues. The V gene's germline CDR1 is SNHLY and CDR2 FYNNEI. The V and J ends lost 3 bases and 7 bases respectively, with 13 bases between them. The CDR3 is CASSEMGPGNSPLHF. CDR3 sequence (DNA): TGTGCCAGCAGTGAGATGGGCCCAGGCAATTCACCCCTCCACTTT.

This clone was counted once. V and J are TRBV27 and TRBJ1-2; D gene unclear. V lost 7 bases to trimming and J lost 4 bases, with 19 bases between them. Germline V gene lookup returns CDR1 MNHEY and CDR2 SMNVEV (reference sequence). The CDR3 is 15 residues long. CDR3 bases: TGTGCCAGCATCAAATCGAGGCATCCGATCTATGGCTACACCTTC. Its protein product is CASIKSRHPIYGYTF.

On this clone: Other DNA sequences in this specimen translate into the identical CDR3. V usage is TRBV7-9 and J usage is TRBJ2-5, with 7 bases lining up with TRBD1. The CDR3 contains 14 residues. Losses at the gene ends were 1 base for V and 2 bases for J; bases not matched to a gene: 1. Germline lookup yields CDR1 SEHNR and CDR2 FQNEAQ (reference sequence). The CDR3 loop is CASSLDRGQETQYF. CDR3 nucleotides: TGTGCCAGCAGCTTAGACAGGGGTCAAGAGACCCAGTACTTC.

This chain joins TRBV6-5 and TRBJ1-2; TRBD1 is a possible D gene (6 bases). Germline loops: CDR1 MNHEY, CDR2 SVGAGI. This CDR3 is 15 amino acids long. The V end lost 4 bases, the J end lost 3 bases, and 15 bases lay between the germline ends. CDR3 loop: CASSSLTGKDYGYTF. The CDR3 DNA follows: TGTGCCAGCAGTTCCTTAACAGGGAAAGACTATGGCTACACCTTC.

V usage is TRBV5-5 and J usage is TRBJ1-1; TRBD1 matches at 8 bases. This CDR3 is 14 amino acids long. Germline V lookup: CDR1 SGHKS, CDR2 YYEKEE (reference sequence). V shed 3 bases, J shed 10 bases, and the junction held 11 bases outside the gene matches. The CDR3 nucleotides are TGTGCCAGCAGCTCAACAGGGGGTTTAAATTTAGCTTTCTTT. It specifies CASSSTGGLNLAFF.

This chain connects TRBV7-9 to TRBJ2-7, with 12 bases matching TRBD1. CDR1 is SEHNR and CDR2 is FQNEAQ in the germline V gene (reference sequence). J gave up 3 bases and V 8 bases, and 5 bases lay outside the gene matches. This CDR3 region has 14 residues. CDR3 in amino acids: CASAGTGGFYEQYF. In DNA form, the CDR3 reads TGTGCCAGCGCGGGGACAGGGGGCTTCTACGAGCAGTACTTC. Together with reference TRBV7-9 and TRBJ2-7, the CDR3 gives the full variable domain: DTGVSQNPRHKITKRGQNVTFRCDPISEHNRLYWYRQTLGQGPEFLTYFQNEAQLEKSRLLSDRFSAERPKGSFSTLEIQRTEQGDSAMYLCASAGTGGFYEQYFGPGTRLTVT.

The V call is TRBV30, the J call TRBJ1-1; 10 bases agree with TRBD1. Germline V gene lookup returns CDR1 GTSNPN and CDR2 SVGIG (reference sequence). V shed 3 bases, J shed 3 bases, and the junction held 1 base outside the gene matches. The CDR3 loop spans 13 amino acids. CDR3 nucleotides: TGTGCCTGGAGCGGGACAGGGGACACTGAAGCTTTCTTT. Amino acids: CAWSGTGDTEAFF.

The chain has TRBV6-6 and TRBJ2-7; 14 bases are shared with TRBD2. Per the germline V gene, CDR1 is MNHNY and CDR2 is SVGAGI (reference sequence). This CDR3 comprises 17 residues. With 5 bases clipped from V and 5 bases from J, the junction kept 11 bases outside the gene matches. The CDR3 reads CASSRRTSGRYIHEQYF. As DNA, the CDR3 is TGTGCCAGCAGTCGCCGGACTAGCGGGAGGTATATCCACGAGCAGTACTTC.